This TCR beta chain was sequenced during a study of regulatory T cells in long-lasting Graves disease. The table lists this clonotype with a few counts. Noted time point: newly diagnosed GD, antithyroid drugs for less than 3 months. Generation of the TCR library employed RNA extracted from PBMCs. Relying on iRepertoire HTBI primers and Arm-PCR of CDR3 regions, the team built TCR beta libraries. TCRdb reprocessed the multiplex PCR reads with MiXCR, giving one entry per CDR3 protein. This sample has fewer than 650,000 distinct CDR3 sequences, with 15% to 20% found just once. The V and J ends lost 6 bases and 6 bases respectively, with 15 bases between them. From germline, CDR1 is SGHTA and CDR2 FQGTGA. The CDR3 length is 14 residues. The same data also went into a second study, on T cells in Graves' hyperthyroidism and ophthalmopathy. That publication notes: Hyperthyroidism patients were newly diagnosed, had disease duration under 2 months, and were aged 18 to 65 years.

The chain recombines TRBV7-3 with TRBJ2-1; maybe TRBD2 (6 bases). The TCR was taken from a woman aged 25 to 39 with Graves disease. Sequenced material: peripheral blood mononuclear cells (PBMCs), taken at new diagnosis, from a patient treated with antithyroid drugs. CDR3 DNA: TGTGCCAGCAGTTCAAGAGTCGGGGGCAATGAGCAGTTCTTC. Protein product: CASSSRVGGNEQFF.